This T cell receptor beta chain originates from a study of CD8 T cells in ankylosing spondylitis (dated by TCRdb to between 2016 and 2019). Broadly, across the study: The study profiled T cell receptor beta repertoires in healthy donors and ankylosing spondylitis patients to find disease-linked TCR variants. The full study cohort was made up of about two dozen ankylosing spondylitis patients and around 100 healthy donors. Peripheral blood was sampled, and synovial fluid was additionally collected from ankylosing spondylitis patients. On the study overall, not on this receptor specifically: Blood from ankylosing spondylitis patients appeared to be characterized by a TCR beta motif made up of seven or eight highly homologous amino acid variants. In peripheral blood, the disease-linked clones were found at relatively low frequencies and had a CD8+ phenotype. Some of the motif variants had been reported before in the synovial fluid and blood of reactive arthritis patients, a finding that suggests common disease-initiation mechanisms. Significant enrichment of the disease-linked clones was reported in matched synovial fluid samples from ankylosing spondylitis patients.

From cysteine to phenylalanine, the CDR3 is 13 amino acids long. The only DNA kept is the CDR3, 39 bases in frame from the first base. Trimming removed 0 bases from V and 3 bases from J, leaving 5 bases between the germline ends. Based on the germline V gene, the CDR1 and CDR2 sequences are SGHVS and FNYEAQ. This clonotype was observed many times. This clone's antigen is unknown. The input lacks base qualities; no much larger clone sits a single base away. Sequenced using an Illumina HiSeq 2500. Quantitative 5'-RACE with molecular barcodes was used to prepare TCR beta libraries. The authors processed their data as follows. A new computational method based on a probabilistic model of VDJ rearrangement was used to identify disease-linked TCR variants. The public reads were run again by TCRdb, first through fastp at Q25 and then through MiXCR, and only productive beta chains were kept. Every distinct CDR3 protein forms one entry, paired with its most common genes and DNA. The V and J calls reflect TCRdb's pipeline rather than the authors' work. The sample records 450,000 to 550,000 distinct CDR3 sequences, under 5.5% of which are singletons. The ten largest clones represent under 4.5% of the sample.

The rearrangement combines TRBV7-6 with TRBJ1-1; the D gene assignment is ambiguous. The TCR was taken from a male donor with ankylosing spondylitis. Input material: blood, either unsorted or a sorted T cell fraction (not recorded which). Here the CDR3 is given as CASSLAQDTEAFF. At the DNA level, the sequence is TGTGCCAGCAGCTTAGCGCAGGACACTGAAGCTTTCTTT.